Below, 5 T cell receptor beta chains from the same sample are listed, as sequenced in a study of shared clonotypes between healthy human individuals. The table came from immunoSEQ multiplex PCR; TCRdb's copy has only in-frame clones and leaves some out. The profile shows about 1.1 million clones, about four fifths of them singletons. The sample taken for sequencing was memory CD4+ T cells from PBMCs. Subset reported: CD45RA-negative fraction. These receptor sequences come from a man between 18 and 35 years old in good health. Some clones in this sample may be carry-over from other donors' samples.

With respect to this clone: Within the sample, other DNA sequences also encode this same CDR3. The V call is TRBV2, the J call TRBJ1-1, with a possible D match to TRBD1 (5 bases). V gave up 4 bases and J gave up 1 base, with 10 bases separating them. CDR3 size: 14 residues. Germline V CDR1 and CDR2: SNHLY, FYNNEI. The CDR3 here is CASSVRQRNTEAFF. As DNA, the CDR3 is TGTGCCAGCAGTGTTCGACAGAGGAACACTGAAGCTTTCTTT.

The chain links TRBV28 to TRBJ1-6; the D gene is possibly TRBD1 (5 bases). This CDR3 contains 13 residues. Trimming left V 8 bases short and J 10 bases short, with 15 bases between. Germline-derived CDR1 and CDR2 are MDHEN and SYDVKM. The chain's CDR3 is CASHGTARSPLHF. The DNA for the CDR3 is TGTGCCAGCCATGGGACCGCCCGATCACCCCTCCACTTT.

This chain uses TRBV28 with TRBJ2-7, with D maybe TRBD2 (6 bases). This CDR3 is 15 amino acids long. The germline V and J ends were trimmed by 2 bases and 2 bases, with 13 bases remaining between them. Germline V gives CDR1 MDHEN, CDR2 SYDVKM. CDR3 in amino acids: CASSLGGGATYEQYF. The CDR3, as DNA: TGTGCCAGCAGTTTAGGCGGCGGGGCTACCTACGAGCAGTACTTC.

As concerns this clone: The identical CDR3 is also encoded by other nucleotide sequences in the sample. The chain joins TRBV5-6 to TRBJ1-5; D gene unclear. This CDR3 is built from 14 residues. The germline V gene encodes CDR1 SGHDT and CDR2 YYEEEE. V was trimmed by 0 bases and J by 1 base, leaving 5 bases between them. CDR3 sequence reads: CASSLGLSNQPQHF. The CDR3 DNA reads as TGTGCCAGCAGCTTGGGTCTAAGCAATCAGCCCCAGCATTTT.

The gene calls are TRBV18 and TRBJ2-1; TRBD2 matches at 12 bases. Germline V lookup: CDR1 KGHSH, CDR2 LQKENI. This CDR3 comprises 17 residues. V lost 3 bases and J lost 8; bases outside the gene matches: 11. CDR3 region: CASSPLSTSGSYYEQFF. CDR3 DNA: TGTGCCAGCTCACCCCTATCGACTAGCGGGAGTTATTATGAGCAGTTCTTC.